The T cell receptor (beta chain) described here comes from a study of response to subunit inactivated influenza vaccine. TCRdb analysed the RT-PCR reads with MiXCR anew, one entry per CDR3 protein. The table includes about 540,000 distinct CDR3 sequences, 20% to 25% detected once. Germline CDR1 reads SEHNR; CDR2 reads FQNEAQ (reference sequence). The CDR3 is made up of 13 amino acids. V shed 1 base and J shed 4 bases, with 6 bases lying between them. This clonotype has a handful of counts. The sample also formed part of further work on T cells expressing NK-cell markers. As reported in that work: Synthesis of TCR beta cDNA relied on 5'RACE template switching carrying UMIs.

The gene calls are TRBV7-9 and TRBJ2-3; D unclear. Source: CD4+ T cells sorted from PBMCs, taken approximately 12 days after vaccination. The sequence derives from a man between 50 and 59 years old who received an inactivated influenza vaccine. The CDR3 loop is CASSLESPDTQYF. The CDR3 bases are TGTGCCAGCAGCTTAGAGTCCCCAGATACGCAGTATTTT. The full variable domain, completed using reference TRBV7-9 and TRBJ2-3, is DTGVSQNPRHKITKRGQNVTFRCDPISEHNRLYWYRQTLGQGPEFLTYFQNEAQLEKSRLLSDRFSAERPKGSFSTLEIQRTEQGDSAMYLCASSLESPDTQYFGPGTRLTVL.